This T cell receptor (beta chain) originates from a study of T cells in Graves' hyperthyroidism and ophthalmopathy. Across the study: Peripheral blood was taken when the disease was first diagnosed, before any treatment began. Points from the study as a whole: The majority of expanded thyroid clonotypes above 0.001 also appeared in blood. The authors' 13 V-J model separated ophthalmopathy from stable hyperthyroidism.

Amplified TCR beta CDR3 regions came from RNA transcripts. Carried out on the TCR CDR3, a first-round RT-PCR used the HTBI primer set. TCRdb itself ran the multiplex PCR reads through MiXCR, one entry per CDR3 protein. The table records approximately 600,000 distinct CDR3 sequences, around 21% of them present only once. The junction had 10 bases not matched to a gene; V was cut back by 5 bases and J by 0 bases. This CDR3 comprises 16 residues. Germline values: CDR1 SGHVS, CDR2 FNYEAQ. About this clonotype: Antigen: not known.

Patients were excluded for uncontrolled infection, other autoimmune disease, pregnancy or lactation. The TCR sequence derives from a man aged 30 to 39 with Graves' ophthalmopathy. Sequenced: blood. The J gene is TRBJ2-7, the V gene TRBV7-6, with 7 bases aligning to TRBD2. The CDR3 DNA follows: TGTGCCAGCAGCGAAACCCCTAGCGGCCACTCCTACGAGCAGTACTTC. Translation gives CASSETPSGHSYEQYF.